The source of this TCR beta chain is a study of blood T cell repertoires in COVID-19. About the study: Researchers got acute and convalescent COVID-19 samples from the United States, Italy and Spain. The cDNA or gDNA used as material had been derived from T cells, B-cell-depleted T cells, or PBMCs.

Sequencing was performed with immunoSEQ multiplex PCR; in TCRdb, only in-frame clones are kept and a portion is missing. There are tens of thousands of clones in the sample; about 90% occur only once, and more than 15% lies in the top ten. Germline V gene lookup returns CDR1 MGHRA and CDR2 YSYEKL. With 0 bases removed from V and 2 bases from J, the gap between germline ends came to 10 bases. The CDR3 has 16 amino acids. The receptor was derived from a human donor with active COVID-19. The donor label of this sample is uncertain. The V gene is TRBV4-1, the J gene TRBJ1-4, with D uncertain. The specimen was peripheral blood. This CDR3 is CASSQEAARTNEKLFF. The CDR3, as DNA: TGCGCCAGCAGCCAAGAGGCAGCCAGGACTAATGAAAAACTGTTTTTT.